This T cell receptor beta chain was sequenced during a study of blood T cells in healthy people across ages. Study results and caveats: More naive CD4+ cells and higher diversity marked long-lived donors relative to aged donors. Diversity estimated from one million T cells was considered an underestimate.

J lost 6 bases, V lost 0 bases, and 3 bases had no gene match. The CDR3 has 14 amino acids. The germline CDR1 and CDR2 sequences are DFQATT and SNEGSKA (reference sequence). The second PCR ran roughly 6 to 12 cycles with a sample-barcoded 5' primer and J-beta primers. Every sample gave at least 3 million paired-end reads containing CDR3. TCRdb itself ran the 5' RACE reads through MiXCR, one entry per CDR3 protein. The profile shows roughly 700,000 distinct CDR3 sequences, around 32% of them singletons. In the case of this clonotype: The antigen is undetermined.

Ranging in age from about 6 to 90, the donors were healthy Caucasian individuals from Russia. The clonotype was recovered from a woman of 80 years or more in good health. This sequence joins TRBV20-1 and TRBJ2-1; 9 nucleotides agree with TRBD1. The sequencing sample was made of blood. The CDR3 nucleotides read TGCAGTGCTAGAGACTCGACAGGGGGCAATGAGCAGTTCTTC. It is translated as CSARDSTGGNEQFF.